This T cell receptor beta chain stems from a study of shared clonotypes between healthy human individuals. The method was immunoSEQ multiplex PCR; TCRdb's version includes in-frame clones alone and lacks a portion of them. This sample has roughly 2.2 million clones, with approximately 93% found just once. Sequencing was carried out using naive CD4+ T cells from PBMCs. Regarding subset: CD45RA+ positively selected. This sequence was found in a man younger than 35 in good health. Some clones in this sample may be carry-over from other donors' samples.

The CDR3: CASSPWRGSGELFF. The CDR3, as DNA: TGTGCCAGCTCACCCTGGAGAGGATCCGGGGAGCTGTTTTTT. The chain links TRBV18 to TRBJ2-2; D gene unclear. The V end lost 3 bases, the J end lost 6 bases, and 11 bases lay between the germline ends. Germline V lookup: CDR1 KGHSH, CDR2 LQKENI. This CDR3 comprises 14 residues.